The subject of this entry is one T cell receptor beta chain. The data are from a study of blood T cell repertoires in COVID-19. Overall study: Researchers got acute and convalescent COVID-19 samples from the United States, Italy and Spain. From T cells, B-cell-depleted T cells, or PBMCs came the material, which was cDNA or gDNA.

Original handling: The authors estimated nucleated cell counts from reference gene primer amplification. Profiled with immunoSEQ multiplex PCR; TCRdb holds only in-frame clones, not every one. That table gives V, J and clone size, and the DNA gave D and trimming. The sample contains about 85,000 clones, 65% to 80% of which appear only once. Germline V CDR1 and CDR2: SNHLY, FYNNEI. This CDR3 contains 14 residues. Unmatched junction bases numbered 5, after V lost 7 bases and J lost 2 bases. This rearrangement joins TRBV2 to TRBJ2-5; TRBD1 agrees at 9 bases. The receptor was derived from a man in his 70s with acute or convalescent COVID-19. Sequenced sample: peripheral blood. DNA for the CDR3: TGTGCCAGCACCTCCGGGACAGGGCAAGAGACCCAGTACTTC. Residues: CASTSGTGQETQYF.